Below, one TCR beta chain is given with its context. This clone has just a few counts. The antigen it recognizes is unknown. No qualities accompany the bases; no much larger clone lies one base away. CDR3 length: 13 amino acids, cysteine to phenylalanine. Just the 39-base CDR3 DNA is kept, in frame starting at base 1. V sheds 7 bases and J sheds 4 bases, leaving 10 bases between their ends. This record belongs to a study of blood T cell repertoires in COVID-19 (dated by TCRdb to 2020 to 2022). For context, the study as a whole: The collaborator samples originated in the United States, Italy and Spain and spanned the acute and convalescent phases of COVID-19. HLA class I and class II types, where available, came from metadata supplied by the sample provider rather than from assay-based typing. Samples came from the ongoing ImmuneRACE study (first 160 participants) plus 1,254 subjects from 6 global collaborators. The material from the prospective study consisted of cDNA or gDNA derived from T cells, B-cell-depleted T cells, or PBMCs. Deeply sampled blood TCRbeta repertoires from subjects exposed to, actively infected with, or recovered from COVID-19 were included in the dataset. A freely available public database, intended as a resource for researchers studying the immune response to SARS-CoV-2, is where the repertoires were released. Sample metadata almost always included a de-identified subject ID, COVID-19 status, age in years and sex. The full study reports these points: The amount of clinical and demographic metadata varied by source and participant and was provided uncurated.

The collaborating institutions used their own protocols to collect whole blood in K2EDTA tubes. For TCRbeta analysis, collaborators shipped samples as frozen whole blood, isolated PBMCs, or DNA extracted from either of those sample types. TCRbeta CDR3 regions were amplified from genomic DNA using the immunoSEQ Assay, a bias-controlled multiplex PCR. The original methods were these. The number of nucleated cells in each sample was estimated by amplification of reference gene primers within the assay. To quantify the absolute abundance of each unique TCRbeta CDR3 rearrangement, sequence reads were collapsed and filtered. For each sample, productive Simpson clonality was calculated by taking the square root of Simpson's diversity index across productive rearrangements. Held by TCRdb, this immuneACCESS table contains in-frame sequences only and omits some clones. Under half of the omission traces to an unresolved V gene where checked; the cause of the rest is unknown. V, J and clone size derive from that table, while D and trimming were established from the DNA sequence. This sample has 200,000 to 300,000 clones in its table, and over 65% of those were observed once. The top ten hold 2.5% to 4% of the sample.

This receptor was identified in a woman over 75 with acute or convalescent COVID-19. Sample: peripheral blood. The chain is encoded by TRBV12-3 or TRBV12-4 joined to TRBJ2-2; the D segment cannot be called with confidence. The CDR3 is CASTIAGTGELFF. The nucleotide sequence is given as TGTGCCAGCACCATCGCAGGCACCGGGGAGCTGTTTTTT.